These T cell receptor beta chains were read from a single sample in a study of blood T cell repertoires in COVID-19. TCRdb keeps only in-frame clones here, not all; method: immunoSEQ multiplex PCR. Among about 210,000 clones listed, 70% to 90% were seen once. Sequencing was carried out using peripheral blood. These TCRs come from a man aged 40-49 years with acute or convalescent COVID-19. Each CDR3 is given with its conserved first and last residue. A D gene is named only where the DNA matches it firmly. Clone size is not always given. Where it is, it says once, few, many or a class for expanded clones.

abundance	d_gene	v_gene	j_gene	CDR3aa	CDR3nt
NA	NA	TRBV5-1	TRBJ2-1	CASSLSLQGHNEQFF	TGCGCCAGCAGCTTAAGTCTCCAGGGGCACAATGAGCAGTTCTTC
NA	NA	TRBV2	TRBJ1-6	CASSEARVRDSPLHF	TGTGCCAGCAGTGAAGCGCGGGTTAGGGATTCACCCCTCCACTTT
NA	TRBD1	TRBV9	TRBJ2-7	CASSVEDDRGGSYEQYF	TGTGCCAGCAGCGTAGAGGATGACAGGGGAGGATCTTACGAGCAGTACTTC
NA	TRBD2	TRBV5-6	TRBJ2-1	CASSPWTSGGYNEQFF	TGTGCCAGCAGCCCCTGGACTAGCGGGGGTTACAATGAGCAGTTCTTC
NA	NA	TRBV6-4	TRBJ1-2	CASSDRGIGYTF	TGTGCCAGCAGTGACAGGGGGATCGGCTACACCTTC
NA	TRBD1	TRBV5-1	TRBJ2-5	CASSPPQGAKGETQYF	TGCGCCAGCAGCCCGCCACAGGGGGCGAAGGGAGAGACCCAGTACTTC
NA	TRBD2	TRBV7-6	TRBJ2-5	CASSQGLAGHIQETQYF	TGTGCCAGCAGCCAAGGACTAGCGGGGCACATCCAAGAGACCCAGTACTTC
NA	TRBD2	TRBV20-1	TRBJ2-1	CSASTPGLALGEQFF	TGCAGTGCTAGTACCCCGGGACTAGCTTTGGGTGAGCAGTTCTTC
NA	NA	TRBV4-3	TRBJ2-1	CASSLSEPSTNEQFF	TGCGCCAGCAGCCTCTCTGAACCTAGTACCAATGAGCAGTTCTTC
NA	TRBD1	TRBV6-4	TRBJ1-1	CASSLGQGAPEAFF	TGTGCCAGCAGCCTTGGACAGGGGGCGCCTGAAGCTTTCTTT
NA	TRBD1	TRBV2	TRBJ1-5	CASREDRGQAQPQHF	TGTGCCAGCAGGGAAGACAGGGGGCAGGCTCAGCCCCAGCATTTT
NA	TRBD1	TRBV5-1	TRBJ2-1	CASSSRGLYNEQFF	TGCGCCAGCAGCTCCAGGGGGCTATACAATGAGCAGTTCTTC
few	TRBD1	TRBV20-1	TRBJ1-5	CSASGDRDQPQHF	TGCAGTGCTAGTGGGGACAGAGATCAGCCCCAGCATTTT
NA	NA	TRBV6-5	TRBJ1-1	CASTLTVEAFF	TGTGCCAGCACCTTGACAGTTGAAGCTTTCTTT
once	NA	TRBV27	TRBJ2-7	CASSFDSSHEQYF	TGTGCCAGCAGCTTTGACAGCTCGCACGAGCAGTACTTC
NA	TRBD2	TRBV20-1	TRBJ2-1	CSASTSGNYNEQFF	TGCAGTGCTAGTACTAGCGGGAACTACAATGAGCAGTTCTTC
NA	NA	TRBV4-3	TRBJ2-7	CASSQDNGRADYEQYF	TGCGCCAGCAGCCAAGATAACGGGCGGGCCGACTACGAGCAGTACTTC
few	TRBD1	TRBV28	TRBJ2-7	CASSIFRRTGLGEQYF	TGTGCCAGCAGTATTTTCCGTAGGACAGGTTTGGGCGAGCAGTACTTC
NA	NA	TRBV12-3/TRBV12-4	TRBJ1-2	CASSLTGDYGYTF	TGTGCCAGCAGTTTAACAGGCGACTATGGCTACACCTTC
NA	NA	TRBV15	TRBJ2-5	CATSRPLSGETETQYF	TGTGCCACCAGCAGACCGCTTTCGGGAGAGACGGAGACCCAGTACTTC
once	NA	TRBV28	TRBJ1-1	CASSSYRALNTEAFF	TGTGCCAGCAGTTCATACAGGGCTCTGAACACTGAAGCTTTCTTT
NA	NA	TRBV10-1	TRBJ2-5	CASSGAQETQYF	TGCGCCAGCAGTGGAGCGCAAGAGACCCAGTACTTC
NA	TRBD2	TRBV6-5	TRBJ2-7	CASTFFSGGAHEQYF	TGTGCCAGCACCTTCTTTAGCGGGGGGGCCCACGAGCAGTACTTC
NA	NA	TRBV5-4	TRBJ2-3	CASSLEATDTQYF	TGTGCCAGCAGCTTGGAAGCGACAGATACGCAGTATTTT
once	NA	TRBV30	TRBJ2-5	CAWSRRVRETQYF	TGTGCCTGGAGTCGGCGGGTCCGGGAGACCCAGTACTTC
NA	NA	TRBV5-6	TRBJ1-3	CASSLGGRSPSGNTIYF	TGTGCCAGCAGCTTGGGTGGCAGGTCCCCCTCTGGAAACACCATATATTTT
NA	TRBD2	TRBV19	TRBJ2-3	CASKGTSRGTDTQYF	TGTGCCAGTAAAGGGACTAGCAGAGGCACAGATACGCAGTATTTT
NA	NA	TRBV6-2/TRBV6-3	TRBJ1-5	CASSSAGPWQPQHF	TGTGCCAGCAGTTCGGCGGGGCCATGGCAGCCCCAGCATTTT
NA	TRBD1	TRBV6-5	TRBJ2-7	CASSRTGVAYEQYF	TGTGCCAGCAGTCGGACAGGGGTGGCCTACGAGCAGTACTTC